This entry concerns a single TCR beta chain. Its specificity is not known. The sample belongs to a study of vaccination and CD4 T cells after COVID-19. Germline V lookup: CDR1 SGHNT, CDR2 YENEEA. J was trimmed by 6 bases and V by 5 bases; bases with no gene match: 4. CDR3 length: 15 residues. The treatment is: approximately 9-day PBMC culture with coronavirus spike peptide pools or control peptides (ViraFEST assay). Cultured CD4+ T cells had their DNA profiled by the Oncomine TCR Beta short-read assay. Each CDR3 protein gets one entry after TCRdb re-called the PCR reads with MiXCR. The sample gives 20,000 to 25,000 distinct CDR3 sequences, 50% of which show up once; about 9.4% is in the top ten.

The origin of this receptor is a human donor who had recovered from COVID-19. Source material: CD4+ T cells from blood, cultured in vitro. J is TRBJ2-2 and V is TRBV11-3; 12 bases map to TRBD1. CDR3 region: CASSPGTGGSGELFF. CDR3 sequence (DNA): TGTGCCAGCAGCCCTGGGACAGGGGGCTCCGGGGAGCTGTTTTTT.